This T cell receptor beta chain was profiled in a study of metastatic and nonmetastatic thyroid tumors (dated by TCRdb to 2018 to 2021). Notes on the research overall: For patients with malignant and with benign thyroid disease, the researchers compared repertoires between peripheral blood samples and tumor or nodule tissue samples. Findings and caveats that apply to the study as a whole: In both blood and tumor samples, TCR beta diversity was reported to be significantly higher in malignant tumors than in benign nodules.

At least ten counts were recorded for this clone. Its antigen is unknown. Per-base quality was not reported, and no clone a single base away is much larger than it. No treatment had been received by any patient before thyroid surgery. Using T-cell receptor beta sequencing, the study looked back at clinical samples from patients collected from the early 2010s to the late 2010s. The library relied on PCR. Data came from an Illumina HiSeq 4000. High-throughput sequencing was used to profile the TCR beta-chain CDR3 region of every patient. The original methods were these. A classifier to discriminate distant-metastatic papillary thyroid cancer patients was built from CDR3 differences across clinicopathological groups. To measure repertoire diversity the researchers used the Shannon index, while the Morisita-Horn index served to gauge how similar the tumor and blood repertoires were. TCRdb reprocessing: public reads trimmed at Q25 with fastp, clones called with MiXCR, in-frame beta chains kept. Here the V and J calls rest on TCRdb's processing, not on the authors' analysis. This sample is represented by tens of thousands of clones; roughly 13% of them were singletons. Around 11% of the sample belongs to the ten largest clones.

The receptor was derived from a female donor with papillary thyroid cancer or a benign thyroid nodule (not recorded which). Some clones in this sample may be carry-over from other donors' samples. Sequenced sample: blood.

The CDR3 is CASSQRDSYNEQFF. The nucleotides are TGTGCCAGCAGCCAGCGGGACTCCTACAATGAGCAGTTCTTC. The V and J segments used are TRBV4-2 and TRBJ2-1; the D gene is perhaps TRBD2, from 6 matching bases. The CDR3 measures 14 amino acids from cysteine to phenylalanine. The CDR3 DNA has 42 bases and is translated from base 1. Reading the germline V gene gives CDR1 LGHNA and CDR2 YNFKEQ. V is pared back by 3 bases and J by 0 bases, with 6 bases lying between the germline termini.